This TCR beta chain was sequenced in a study of T cells in Graves' hyperthyroidism and ophthalmopathy. This CDR3 is 15 amino acids long. The ends were cut back, 5 bases at V and 6 bases at J, with 19 bases in the middle. CDR1 and CDR2 (germline): SEHNR, FQNEAQ (reference sequence). There were TCR beta CDR3 regions amplified from RNA transcripts. The HTBI primer set was used in a first-round RT-PCR of the TCR CDR3. TCRdb re-called the multiplex PCR reads with MiXCR, one entry per CDR3 protein. The sample lists about 500,000 distinct CDR3 sequences, 35% to 50% seen once, with about two fifths in the top ten. Notes on the study in general: Most clonotypes that expanded in the thyroid above 0.001 also showed up in blood. Before onset, ophthalmopathy was predicted by the model a median roughly 6.4 months earlier.

This clonotype was picked up a small number of times. What it binds is unknown. This clonotype was sampled from an adult woman with Graves' disease, either hyperthyroidism or ophthalmopathy (not recorded which). The sequencing input was peripheral blood or thyroid tissue (not recorded which). The V call is TRBV7-9, the J call TRBJ1-2; D perhaps matches TRBD1 (5 bases). This chain's CDR3 is CASSPIRGLDDGYTF. CDR3 in DNA: TGTGCCAGCAGCCCGATTCGGGGCTTGGACGATGGCTACACCTTC.